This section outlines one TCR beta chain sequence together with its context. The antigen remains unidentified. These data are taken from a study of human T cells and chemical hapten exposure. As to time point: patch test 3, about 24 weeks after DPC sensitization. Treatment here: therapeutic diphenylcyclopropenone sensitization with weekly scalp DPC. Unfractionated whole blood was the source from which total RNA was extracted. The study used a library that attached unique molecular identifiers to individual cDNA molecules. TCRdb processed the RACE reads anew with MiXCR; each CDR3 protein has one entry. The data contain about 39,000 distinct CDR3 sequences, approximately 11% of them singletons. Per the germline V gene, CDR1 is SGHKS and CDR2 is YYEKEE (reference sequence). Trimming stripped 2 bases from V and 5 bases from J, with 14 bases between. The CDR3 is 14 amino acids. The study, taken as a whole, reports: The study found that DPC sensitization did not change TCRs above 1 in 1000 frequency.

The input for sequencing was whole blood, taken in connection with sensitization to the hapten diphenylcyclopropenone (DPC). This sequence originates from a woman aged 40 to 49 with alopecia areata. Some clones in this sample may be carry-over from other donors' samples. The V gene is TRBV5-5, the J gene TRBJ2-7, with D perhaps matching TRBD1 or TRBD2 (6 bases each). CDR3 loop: CASSFGGLEDEQYF. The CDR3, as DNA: TGTGCCAGCAGCTTCGGGGGCTTAGAGGACGAGCAGTACTTC.